This T cell receptor beta chain appears in the sequencing data of a study of T cell clusters in autoimmune cytopenias. Study observations and caveats: Primary autoimmune cytopenia patients seemingly lacked the physiological T cell clusters found in healthy donors.

Germline loops: CDR1 SGHAT, CDR2 FQNNGV. This CDR3 region has 15 residues. TRB amplification used 250 ng of peripheral blood genomic DNA. A note on this clonotype: Its antigen is still unknown.

One tube held mixed TRB-A and TRB-B primer pools for touch-down PCR. TCRdb re-called the multiplex PCR reads and gives one entry per CDR3 protein, without DNA. The sample table includes about a thousand distinct CDR3 sequences. This clonotype was sampled from a human donor with an autoimmune cytopenia, with autoimmune hepatitis or in good health (not recorded which). Sequencing was performed on peripheral blood. The chain recombines TRBV11-2 with TRBJ2-5; TCRdb lists TRBD1, though no DNA is available to test this call. CDR3: CASSFGPDFQETQYF.